This is a list of T cell receptor beta chains from one sample in a study of blood T cell repertoires in COVID-19. The protocol was immunoSEQ multiplex PCR, while the TCRdb copy is restricted to in-frame clones and leaves out a portion. The table records 150,000 to 200,000 clones, around 83% of them present only once. Sequenced input: PBMCs or T cells enriched from blood (not recorded which). The receptor source for this set is a middle-aged man who had recovered from COVID-19. Each CDR3 is given with its conserved first and last residue. A D gene is named only where the DNA matches it firmly. Not all rows give a size; the values are once, few, many and, for expanded clones, a class.

d_gene: NA
abundance: NA
j_gene: TRBJ2-1
v_gene: TRBV6-1
CDR3nt: TGTGCCAGCAGTGAAAGGTGGGGGGGCCACAATGAGCAGTTCTTC
CDR3aa: CASSERWGGHNEQFF

d_gene: TRBD2
abundance: once
j_gene: TRBJ2-1
v_gene: TRBV19
CDR3nt: TGTGCCAGTAGTCCGGGGACTAGCGGGGACTTCTGGGGGAATGAGCAGTTCTTC
CDR3aa: CASSPGTSGDFWGNEQFF

d_gene: NA
abundance: NA
j_gene: TRBJ1-5
v_gene: TRBV2
CDR3nt: TGTGCAACTTCCCGGGACAAAATAGCAAATCAGCCCCAGCATTTT
CDR3aa: CATSRDKIANQPQHF

d_gene: NA
abundance: NA
j_gene: TRBJ1-1
v_gene: TRBV2
CDR3nt: TGTGCCAGCAGTCTAACAGGGAACACTGAAGCTTTCTTT
CDR3aa: CASSLTGNTEAFF

d_gene: TRBD1
abundance: few
j_gene: TRBJ2-2
v_gene: TRBV9
CDR3nt: TGTGCCAGCAGCGTTGGACAGGGGAGGGCCGGGGAGCTGTTTTTT
CDR3aa: CASSVGQGRAGELFF

d_gene: NA
abundance: few
j_gene: TRBJ1-5
v_gene: TRBV18
CDR3nt: TGTGCCAGCTCACCAGAGGTAATCAGCAATCAGCCCCAGCATTTT
CDR3aa: CASSPEVISNQPQHF

d_gene: NA
abundance: NA
j_gene: TRBJ1-2
v_gene: TRBV19
CDR3nt: TGTGCCAGTATCCCCCGGCGGGGTGGCAGCTACACCTTC
CDR3aa: CASIPRRGGSYTF

d_gene: NA
abundance: NA
j_gene: TRBJ1-4
v_gene: TRBV28
CDR3nt: TGTGCCAGCAGTGCCCCAGGTTCAACTAATGAAAAACTGTTTTTT
CDR3aa: CASSAPGSTNEKLFF

d_gene: TRBD1
abundance: NA
j_gene: TRBJ1-1
v_gene: TRBV19
CDR3nt: TGTGCCAGTAGTATAGGACAGGGGGCGATGGCTGAAGCTTTCTTT
CDR3aa: CASSIGQGAMAEAFF

d_gene: NA
abundance: NA
j_gene: TRBJ2-1
v_gene: TRBV18
CDR3nt: TGTGCCAGCTCAGGGGGGGCCTATGAGCAGTTCTTC
CDR3aa: CASSGGAYEQFF

d_gene: TRBD2
abundance: NA
j_gene: TRBJ2-3
v_gene: TRBV5-6
CDR3nt: TGTGCCAGCAGCTTGGTAGCGGGGGTGAGCACAGATACGCAGTATTTT
CDR3aa: CASSLVAGVSTDTQYF

d_gene: TRBD2
abundance: NA
j_gene: TRBJ2-5
v_gene: TRBV5-1
CDR3nt: TGCGCCAGCAGCTGGGCTAGCGGGGGAGAGACCCAGTACTTC
CDR3aa: CASSWASGGETQYF

d_gene: NA
abundance: NA
j_gene: TRBJ1-5
v_gene: TRBV18
CDR3nt: TGTGCCAGCTCACTAGCTAGCAATCAGCCCCAGCATTTT
CDR3aa: CASSLASNQPQHF

d_gene: NA
abundance: NA
j_gene: TRBJ2-7
v_gene: TRBV5-6
CDR3nt: TGTGCCAGCAGCCTACTAAGGATTTCCCCCTTGGACGAGCAGTACTTC
CDR3aa: CASSLLRISPLDEQYF

d_gene: NA
abundance: NA
j_gene: TRBJ1-2
v_gene: TRBV27
CDR3nt: TGTGCCAGCAGTTTCGGGGGGACGGATGGCTACACCTTC
CDR3aa: CASSFGGTDGYTF

d_gene: NA
abundance: NA
j_gene: TRBJ1-2
v_gene: TRBV2
CDR3nt: TGTGCCAGCAGCTTCCTGGTCGGGGGTGGCTACACCTTC
CDR3aa: CASSFLVGGGYTF

d_gene: TRBD2
abundance: NA
j_gene: TRBJ2-2
v_gene: TRBV5-6
CDR3nt: TGTGCCAGCAGCTACTCGGGGGGGCCGTTCTCCGGGGAGCTGTTTTTT
CDR3aa: CASSYSGGPFSGELFF

d_gene: TRBD1
abundance: NA
j_gene: TRBJ2-1
v_gene: TRBV18
CDR3nt: TGTGCCAGCTCGGGCCCCTGGGGGACAGCTAACAATGAGCAGTTCTTC
CDR3aa: CASSGPWGTANNEQFF

d_gene: TRBD1
abundance: few
j_gene: TRBJ2-1
v_gene: TRBV10-3
CDR3nt: TGTGCCATCAACCCAGGACAGGGCGGTTACAATGAGCAGTTCTTC
CDR3aa: CAINPGQGGYNEQFF

d_gene: NA
abundance: few
j_gene: TRBJ1-6
v_gene: TRBV10-2
CDR3nt: TGCGCCAGCAGTGAACAACAGGGTAGACCCCTCCACTTT
CDR3aa: CASSEQQGRPLHF

d_gene: NA
abundance: NA
j_gene: TRBJ1-1
v_gene: TRBV19
CDR3nt: TGTGCCAGTAGTATAGATCTAACGGTCCGCACTGAAGCTTTCTTT
CDR3aa: CASSIDLTVRTEAFF

d_gene: NA
abundance: many
j_gene: TRBJ1-1
v_gene: TRBV5-4
CDR3nt: TGTGCCAGCAGCTTGGACCAGACTGAAGCTTTCTTT
CDR3aa: CASSLDQTEAFF

d_gene: TRBD2
abundance: NA
j_gene: TRBJ2-1
v_gene: TRBV5-6
CDR3nt: TGTGCCAGCAGCCTTCGGACTAGCGGGGTCAATGAGCAGTTCTTC
CDR3aa: CASSLRTSGVNEQFF

d_gene: TRBD1
abundance: NA
j_gene: TRBJ2-3
v_gene: TRBV2
CDR3nt: TGTGCCAGCGGAGGATCCGGGACAGGGCTTATAGATACGCAGTATTTT
CDR3aa: CASGGSGTGLIDTQYF

d_gene: NA
abundance: NA
j_gene: TRBJ2-7
v_gene: TRBV19
CDR3nt: TGTGCCAGTAGTATAAGTCTCAGCTCCTACGAGCAGTACTTC
CDR3aa: CASSISLSSYEQYF

d_gene: NA
abundance: NA
j_gene: TRBJ1-1
v_gene: TRBV14
CDR3nt: TGTGCCAGCAGCCTACCCGGACAGAACACTGAAGCTTTCTTT
CDR3aa: CASSLPGQNTEAFF

d_gene: NA
abundance: NA
j_gene: TRBJ1-2
v_gene: TRBV7-2
CDR3nt: TGTGCCAGCAGCTTACAACAGGTCGGAGGCTACACCTTC
CDR3aa: CASSLQQVGGYTF

d_gene: NA
abundance: NA
j_gene: TRBJ2-3
v_gene: TRBV5-4
CDR3nt: TGTGCCAGCAGCTTGGTTGGGGGGAGCACAGATACGCAGTATTTT
CDR3aa: CASSLVGGSTDTQYF

d_gene: TRBD2
abundance: NA
j_gene: TRBJ2-7
v_gene: TRBV6-1
CDR3nt: TGTGCCAGCAGTGAAGTTTTAGGCGGGGGGTTAAACGAGCAGTACTTC
CDR3aa: CASSEVLGGGLNEQYF

d_gene: TRBD2
abundance: NA
j_gene: TRBJ2-3
v_gene: TRBV18
CDR3nt: TGTGCCAGCTCACGGGGACTAGCGGGGGGCCAATTTTTACGGGATACGCAGTATTTT
CDR3aa: CASSRGLAGGQFLRDTQYF

d_gene: NA
abundance: NA
j_gene: TRBJ1-1
v_gene: TRBV27
CDR3nt: TGTGCCAGCAGTTTTAGACAGGCGATCACTGAAGCTTTCTTT
CDR3aa: CASSFRQAITEAFF

d_gene: TRBD2
abundance: once
j_gene: TRBJ2-5
v_gene: TRBV7-8
CDR3nt: TGTGCCAGCAGCTTAGCGTTAGCGGGGGGGACCTCCCAAGAGACCCAGTACTTC
CDR3aa: CASSLALAGGTSQETQYF

d_gene: NA
abundance: NA
j_gene: TRBJ1-5
v_gene: TRBV2
CDR3nt: TGTGCCAGCAGTGAGACGAGGGAGGGTCAGCCCCAGCATTTT
CDR3aa: CASSETREGQPQHF

d_gene: NA
abundance: NA
j_gene: TRBJ1-2
v_gene: TRBV6-1
CDR3nt: TGTGCCAGCAGTGAAGAGGTGTGGAGGCCGGGGGGCTACACCTTC
CDR3aa: CASSEEVWRPGGYTF

d_gene: NA
abundance: NA
j_gene: TRBJ1-2
v_gene: TRBV27
CDR3nt: TGTGCCAGCAGCCCAGGTCTGGGTTATGGCTACACCTTC
CDR3aa: CASSPGLGYGYTF

d_gene: NA
abundance: NA
j_gene: TRBJ1-2
v_gene: TRBV5-1
CDR3nt: TGCGCCAGCAGCTCGGGACCGCCGACTAGAGGCTATGGCTACACCTTC
CDR3aa: CASSSGPPTRGYGYTF

d_gene: NA
abundance: NA
j_gene: TRBJ2-3
v_gene: TRBV30
CDR3nt: TGTGCCTGGAGTGTACAACAGGGACGGCAGTATTTT
CDR3aa: CAWSVQQGRQYF

d_gene: NA
abundance: many
j_gene: TRBJ1-5
v_gene: TRBV19
CDR3nt: TGTGCCAGTAGTATAGATCGCGGGAGCAGTCAGCCCCAGCATTTT
CDR3aa: CASSIDRGSSQPQHF

d_gene: NA
abundance: NA
j_gene: TRBJ1-5
v_gene: TRBV7-7
CDR3nt: TGTGCCAGCAGCCTAGCCCCCGCTGGGGCACTATTTGCTCAGCCCCAGCATTTT
CDR3aa: CASSLAPAGALFAQPQHF